This T cell receptor (beta chain) was recovered during a study of human T cells and chemical hapten exposure. This clonotype was recorded many times. Each CDR3 protein is one row after TCRdb ran MiXCR on the 5' RACE reads. The repertoire holds more than 140,000 distinct CDR3 sequences, with 4.1% as singletons. Researchers extracted total RNA from unfractionated whole blood. Germline assignment: CDR1 SGHTA and CDR2 FQGNSA. V lost 1 base and J lost 2, with 8 bases in between. This CDR3 has 15 amino acids. The sequence came from a female donor in good health. The chain employs TRBV7-2 and TRBJ1-4; D is unclear. CDR3 sequence: CASSLESGTNEKLFF. CDR3 DNA sequence: TGTGCCAGCAGCTTAGAGTCGGGGACTAATGAAAAACTGTTTTTT.